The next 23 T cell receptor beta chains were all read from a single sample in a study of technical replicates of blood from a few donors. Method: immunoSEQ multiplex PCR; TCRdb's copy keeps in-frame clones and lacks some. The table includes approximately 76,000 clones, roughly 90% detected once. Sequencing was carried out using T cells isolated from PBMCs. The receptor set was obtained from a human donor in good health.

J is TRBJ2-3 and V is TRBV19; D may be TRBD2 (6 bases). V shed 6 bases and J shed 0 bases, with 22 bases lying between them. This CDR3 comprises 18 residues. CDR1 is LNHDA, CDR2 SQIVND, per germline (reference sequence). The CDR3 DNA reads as TGTGCCAGTAGGCCAAACTCCCGAACCGGGACTAGCACAGATACGCAGTATTTT. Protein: CASRPNSRTGTSTDTQYF.

The CDR3 sequence: CASSVGSGGNYGYTF. CDR3 bases: TGTGCCAGCAGCGTAGGGTCAGGAGGCAACTATGGCTACACCTTC. The J gene is TRBJ1-2, the V gene TRBV9, with no clear D. The CDR3 is 15 residues long. Germline assignment: CDR1 SGDLS and CDR2 YYNGEE. Trimming took 0 bases from V and 2 from J, leaving 11 bases between them.

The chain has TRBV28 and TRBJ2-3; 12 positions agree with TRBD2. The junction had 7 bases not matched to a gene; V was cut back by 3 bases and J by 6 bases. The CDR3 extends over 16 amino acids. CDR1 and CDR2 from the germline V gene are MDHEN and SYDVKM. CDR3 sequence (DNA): TGTGCCAGCAGTTTGACTAGCGGGAGTATTTCCGATACGCAGTATTTT. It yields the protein CASSLTSGSISDTQYF.

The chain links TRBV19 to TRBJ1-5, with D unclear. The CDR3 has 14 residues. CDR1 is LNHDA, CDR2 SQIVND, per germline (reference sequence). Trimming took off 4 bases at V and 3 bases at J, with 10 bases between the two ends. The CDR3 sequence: CASSRAGPNQPQHF. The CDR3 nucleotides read TGTGCCAGTAGTAGGGCAGGCCCCAATCAGCCCCAGCATTTT.

The CDR3 protein is CASSQWDRGSLDTQYF. The CDR3 bases are TGTGCCAGCAGCCAGTGGGACAGGGGGTCATTGGATACGCAGTATTTT. The chain is built from TRBV7-6 and TRBJ2-3; 11 bases agree with TRBD1. Per the germline V gene, CDR1 is SGHVS and CDR2 is FNYEAQ. Trimming took 5 bases from V and 6 from J; bases not matched to a gene: 10. CDR3 length: 16 amino acids.

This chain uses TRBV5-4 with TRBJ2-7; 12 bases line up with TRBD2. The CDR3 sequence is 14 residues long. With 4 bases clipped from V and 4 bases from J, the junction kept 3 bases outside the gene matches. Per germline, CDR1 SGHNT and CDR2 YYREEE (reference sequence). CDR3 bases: TGTGCCAGCAGCCCGGGACTAGCGGGTTACGAGCAGTACTTC. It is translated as CASSPGLAGYEQYF.

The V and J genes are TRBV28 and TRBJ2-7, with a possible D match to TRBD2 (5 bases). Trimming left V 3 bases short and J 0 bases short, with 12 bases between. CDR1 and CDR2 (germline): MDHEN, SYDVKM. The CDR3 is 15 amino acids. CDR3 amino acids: CASSLRRRSSYEQYF. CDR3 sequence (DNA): TGTGCCAGCAGTTTGAGGCGGAGGAGCTCCTACGAGCAGTACTTC.

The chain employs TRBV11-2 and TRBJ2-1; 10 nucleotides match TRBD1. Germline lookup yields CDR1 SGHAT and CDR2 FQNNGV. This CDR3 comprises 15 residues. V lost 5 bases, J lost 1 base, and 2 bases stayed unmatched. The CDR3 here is CASSGGQGSYNEQFF. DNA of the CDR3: TGTGCCAGCAGCGGGGGACAGGGGTCCTACAATGAGCAGTTCTTC.

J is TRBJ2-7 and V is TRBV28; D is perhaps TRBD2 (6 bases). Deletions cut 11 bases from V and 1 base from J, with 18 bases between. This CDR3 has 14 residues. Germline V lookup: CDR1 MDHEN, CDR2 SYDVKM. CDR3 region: CACFPGLRSYEQYF. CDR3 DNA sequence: TGTGCCTGCTTTCCTGGACTACGGTCCTACGAGCAGTACTTC.

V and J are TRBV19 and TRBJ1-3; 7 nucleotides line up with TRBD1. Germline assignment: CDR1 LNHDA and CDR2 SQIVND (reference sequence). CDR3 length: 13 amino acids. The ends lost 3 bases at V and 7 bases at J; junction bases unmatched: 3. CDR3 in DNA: TGTGCCAGTAGTATCGACAGGGCGAACACCATATATTTT. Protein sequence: CASSIDRANTIYF. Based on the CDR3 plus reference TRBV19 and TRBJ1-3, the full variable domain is DGGITQSPKYLFRKEGQNVTLSCEQNLNHDAMYWYRQDPGQGLRLIYYSQIVNDFQKGDIAEGYSVSREKKESFPLTVTSAQKNPTAFYLCASSIDRANTIYFGEGSWLTVV.

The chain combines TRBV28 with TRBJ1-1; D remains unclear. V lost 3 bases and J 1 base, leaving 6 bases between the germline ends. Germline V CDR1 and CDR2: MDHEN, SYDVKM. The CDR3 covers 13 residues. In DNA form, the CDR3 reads TGTGCCAGCAGTTTGCGAAAGAACACTGAAGCTTTCTTT. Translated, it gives CASSLRKNTEAFF.

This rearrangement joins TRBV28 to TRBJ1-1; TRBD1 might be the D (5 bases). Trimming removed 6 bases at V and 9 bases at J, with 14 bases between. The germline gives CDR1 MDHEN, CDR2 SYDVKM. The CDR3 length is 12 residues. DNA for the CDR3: TGTGCCAGCAGCAAAGCGACAGTCAAAGCTTTCTTT. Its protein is CASSKATVKAFF.

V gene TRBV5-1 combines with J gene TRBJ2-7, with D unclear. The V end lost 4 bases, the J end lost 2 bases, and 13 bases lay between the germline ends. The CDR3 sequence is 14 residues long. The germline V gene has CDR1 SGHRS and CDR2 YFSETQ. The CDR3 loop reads CASSAEHPPYEQYF. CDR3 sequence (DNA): TGCGCCAGCAGCGCGGAGCATCCTCCCTACGAGCAGTACTTC.

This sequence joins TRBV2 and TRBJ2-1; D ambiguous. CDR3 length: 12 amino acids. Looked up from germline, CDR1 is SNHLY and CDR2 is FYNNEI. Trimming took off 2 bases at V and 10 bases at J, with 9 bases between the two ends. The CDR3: CASSERRPEQFF. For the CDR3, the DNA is TGTGCCAGCAGTGAAAGGAGACCCGAGCAGTTCTTC.

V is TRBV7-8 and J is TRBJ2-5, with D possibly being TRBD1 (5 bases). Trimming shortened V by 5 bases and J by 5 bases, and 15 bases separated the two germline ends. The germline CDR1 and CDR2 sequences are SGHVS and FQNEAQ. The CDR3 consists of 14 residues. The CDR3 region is CASSLGAMSETQYF. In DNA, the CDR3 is TGTGCCAGCAGCCTAGGGGCTATGTCTGAGACCCAGTACTTC.

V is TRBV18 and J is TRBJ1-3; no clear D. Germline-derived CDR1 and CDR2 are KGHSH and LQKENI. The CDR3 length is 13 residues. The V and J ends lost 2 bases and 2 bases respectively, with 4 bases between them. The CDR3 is CASSPEPGNTIYF. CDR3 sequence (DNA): TGTGCCAGCTCACCAGAGCCTGGAAACACCATATATTTT.

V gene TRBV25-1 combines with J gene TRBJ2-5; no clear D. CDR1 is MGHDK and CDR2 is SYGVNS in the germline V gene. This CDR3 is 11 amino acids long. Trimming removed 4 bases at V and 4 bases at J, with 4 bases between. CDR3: CASSARETQYF. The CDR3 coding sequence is TGTGCCAGCAGTGCTCGAGAGACCCAGTACTTC.

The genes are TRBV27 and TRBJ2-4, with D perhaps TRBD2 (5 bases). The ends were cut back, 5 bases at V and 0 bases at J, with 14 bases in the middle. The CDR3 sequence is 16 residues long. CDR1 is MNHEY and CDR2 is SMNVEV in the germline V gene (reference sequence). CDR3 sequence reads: CASSDRDSLAKNIQYF. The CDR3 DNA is TGTGCCAGCAGTGATCGGGATTCGCTAGCCAAAAACATTCAGTACTTC.

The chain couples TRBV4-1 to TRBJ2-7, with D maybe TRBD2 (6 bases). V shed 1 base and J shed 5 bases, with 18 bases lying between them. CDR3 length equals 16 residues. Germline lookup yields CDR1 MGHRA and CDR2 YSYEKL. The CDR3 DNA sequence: TGCGCCAGCAGCCAAGTCCATAGTCCGGGGGAGAACGAGCAGTACTTC. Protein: CASSQVHSPGENEQYF.

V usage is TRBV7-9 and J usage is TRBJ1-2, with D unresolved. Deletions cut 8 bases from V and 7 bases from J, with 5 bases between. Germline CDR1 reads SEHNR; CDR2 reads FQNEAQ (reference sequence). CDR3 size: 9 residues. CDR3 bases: TGTGCCAGCGGAGTTGGCTACACCTTC. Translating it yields CASGVGYTF.

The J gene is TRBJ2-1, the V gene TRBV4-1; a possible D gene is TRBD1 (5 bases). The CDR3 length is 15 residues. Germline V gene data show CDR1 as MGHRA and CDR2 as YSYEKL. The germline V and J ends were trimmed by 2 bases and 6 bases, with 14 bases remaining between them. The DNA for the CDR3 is TGCGCCAGCAGCCAACAGGGTTTGATCACCAATGAGCAGTTCTTC. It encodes CASSQQGLITNEQFF.

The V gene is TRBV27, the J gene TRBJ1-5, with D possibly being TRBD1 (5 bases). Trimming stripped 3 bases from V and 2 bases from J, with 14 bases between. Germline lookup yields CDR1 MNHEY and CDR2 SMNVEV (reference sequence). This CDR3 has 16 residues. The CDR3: CASSLSIDSRNQPQHF. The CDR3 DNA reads TGTGCCAGCAGTTTGTCCATCGACAGTCGCAATCAGCCCCAGCATTTT.

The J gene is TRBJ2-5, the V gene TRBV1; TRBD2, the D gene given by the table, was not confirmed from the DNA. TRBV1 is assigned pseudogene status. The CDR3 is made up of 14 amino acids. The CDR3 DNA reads TGCACCAGCAGCCAGCACCGACTAGCGGGAGGACCTTACTTC. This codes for CTSSQHRLAGGPYF.